This T cell receptor (beta chain) was recorded in a study of T cell repertoires in aging, cancer and after chemotherapy. Study results and limitations: Rebound thymic output was suggested by rising median generation probability during chemotherapy in each cancer cohort. In hematological cancer patients, infiltrated lymphoid organs may have impaired thymic emigration or peripheral T cell expansion.

The CDR3 consists of 14 residues. Germline CDR1 reads LGHNA; CDR2 reads YSLEER. TCR beta rearrangements were amplified from peripheral blood genomic DNA. Details on this clonotype: Antigen specificity is unknown. The germline gene is not matched at one end of the junction; a read error may be the cause.

TRB rearrangements spanning V, D and J were amplified using mixed TRB-A/B primers. TCRdb re-called the multiplex PCR reads with MiXCR, one entry per CDR3 protein. Of about 3,200 distinct CDR3 sequences in the sample, 45% were seen once. The sample consisted of blood. The receptor comes from a human donor with a blood cancer. The chain employs TRBV4-3 and TRBJ2-4, with 7 positions matching TRBD2. DNA for the CDR3: TGTGCCAGCAGCCAAGCGGGGCAGGGAAACATTCAGTACTTC. The encoded protein is CASSQAGQGNIQYF.